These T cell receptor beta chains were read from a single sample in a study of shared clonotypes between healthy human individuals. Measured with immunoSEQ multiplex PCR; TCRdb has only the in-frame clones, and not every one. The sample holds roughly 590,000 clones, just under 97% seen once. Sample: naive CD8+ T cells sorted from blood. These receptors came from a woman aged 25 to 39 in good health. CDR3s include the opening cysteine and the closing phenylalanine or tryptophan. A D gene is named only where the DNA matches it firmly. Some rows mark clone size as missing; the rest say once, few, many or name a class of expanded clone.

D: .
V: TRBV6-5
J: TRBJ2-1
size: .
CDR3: CASSSLSTSTYNEQFF
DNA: TGTGCCAGCAGTTCCCTGTCGACCTCTACTTACAATGAGCAGTTCTTC

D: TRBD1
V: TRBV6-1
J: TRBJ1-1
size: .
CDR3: CASRADRGWVTEAFF
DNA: TGTGCCAGCAGGGCTGACAGGGGTTGGGTTACTGAAGCTTTCTTT

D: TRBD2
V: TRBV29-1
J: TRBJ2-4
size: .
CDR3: CSVGERGLAGNIQYF
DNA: TGCAGCGTGGGGGAAAGAGGACTAGCGGGGAACATTCAGTACTTC

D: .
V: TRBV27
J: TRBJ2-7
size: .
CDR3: CASSQDGTDYYEQYF
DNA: TGTGCCAGCAGTCAAGACGGGACGGATTACTACGAGCAGTACTTC

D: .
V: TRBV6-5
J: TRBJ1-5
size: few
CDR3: CASSDGGNQPQHF
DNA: TGTGCCAGCAGTGACGGAGGCAATCAGCCCCAGCATTTT

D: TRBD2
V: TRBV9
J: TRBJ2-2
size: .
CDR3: CASTYGGGTGELFF
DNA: TGTGCCAGCACCTATGGGGGGGGCACCGGGGAGCTGTTTTTT

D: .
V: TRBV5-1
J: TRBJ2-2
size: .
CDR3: CASSARLGGMNTGELFF
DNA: TGCGCCAGCAGCGCCCGTCTCGGCGGGATGAACACCGGGGAGCTGTTTTTT

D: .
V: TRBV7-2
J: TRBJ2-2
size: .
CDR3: CASSLVSGELFF
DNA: TGTGCCAGCAGCTTAGTATCCGGGGAGCTGTTTTTT

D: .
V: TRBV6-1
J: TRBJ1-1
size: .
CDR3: CASRTGLLAEAFF
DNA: TGTGCCAGCAGGACAGGCTTGTTGGCTGAAGCTTTCTTT

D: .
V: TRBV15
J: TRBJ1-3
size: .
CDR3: CATSSGAGQGNTIYF
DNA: TGTGCCACCAGCAGCGGCGCAGGGCAAGGAAACACCATATATTTT

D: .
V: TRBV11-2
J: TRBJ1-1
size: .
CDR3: CASSLYRGTEAFF
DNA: TGTGCCAGCAGCTTATACCGGGGCACTGAAGCTTTCTTT

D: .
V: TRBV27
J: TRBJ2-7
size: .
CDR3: CASSLLGSGPYEQYF
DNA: TGTGCCAGCAGTTTATTAGGTAGCGGCCCCTACGAGCAGTACTTC

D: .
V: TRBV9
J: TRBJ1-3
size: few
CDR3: CASSIDAFSGNTIYF
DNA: TGTGCCAGCAGCATCGACGCTTTCTCTGGAAACACCATATATTTT

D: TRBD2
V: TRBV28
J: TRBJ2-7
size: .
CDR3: CASRLSGSYEQYF
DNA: TGTGCCAGCAGGCTAAGCGGGAGCTACGAGCAGTACTTC

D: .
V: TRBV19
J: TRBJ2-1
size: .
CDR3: CASSRGLYNEQFF
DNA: TGTGCCAGTAGTCGGGGGCTCTACAATGAGCAGTTCTTC

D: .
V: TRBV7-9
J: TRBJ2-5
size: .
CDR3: CASSSETEPMETQYF
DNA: TGTGCCAGCAGCTCGGAAACGGAGCCTATGGAGACCCAGTACTTC

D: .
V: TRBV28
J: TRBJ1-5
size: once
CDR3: CASSLYGQPQHF
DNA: TGTGCCAGCAGTTTATACGGTCAGCCCCAGCATTTT

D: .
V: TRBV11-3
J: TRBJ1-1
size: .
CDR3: CASSLGRSNTEAFF
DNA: TGTGCCAGCAGCTTAGGACGGAGTAACACTGAAGCTTTCTTT

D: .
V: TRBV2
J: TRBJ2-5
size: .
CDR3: CASSGEAIRGAQETQYF
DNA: TGTGCCAGCAGTGGGGAGGCAATTCGGGGGGCCCAAGAGACCCAGTACTTC

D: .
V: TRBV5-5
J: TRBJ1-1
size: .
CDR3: CASSLSDSRAAEAFF
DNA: TGTGCCAGCAGCTTGTCGGACAGTCGGGCCGCTGAAGCTTTCTTT

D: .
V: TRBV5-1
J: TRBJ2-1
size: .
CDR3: CASSSPNNEQFF
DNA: TGCGCCAGCAGCTCCCCAAACAATGAGCAGTTCTTC

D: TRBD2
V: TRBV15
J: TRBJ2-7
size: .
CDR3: CATSKLAELLGPLNEQYF
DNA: TGTGCCACCAGCAAACTAGCGGAGTTACTTGGCCCCCTAAACGAGCAGTACTTC

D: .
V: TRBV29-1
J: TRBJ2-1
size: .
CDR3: CSVGTPSYNEQFF
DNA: TGCAGCGTAGGGACTCCCTCCTACAATGAGCAGTTCTTC

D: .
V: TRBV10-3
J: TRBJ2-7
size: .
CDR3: CAISESLLGTLNGFRQQYF
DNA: TGTGCCATCAGTGAGTCTTTATTAGGCACGCTCAACGGGTTTCGGCAGCAGTACTTC

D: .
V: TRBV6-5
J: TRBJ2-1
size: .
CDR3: CASSSAGSSYNEQFF
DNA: TGTGCCAGCAGTTCCGCAGGGAGCTCCTACAATGAGCAGTTCTTC

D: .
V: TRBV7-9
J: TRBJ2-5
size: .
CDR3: CASSSQNEETQYF
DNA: TGTGCCAGCAGCTCCCAGAATGAGGAGACCCAGTACTTC

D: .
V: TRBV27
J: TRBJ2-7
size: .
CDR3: CASSPPSYEQYF
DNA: TGTGCCAGCAGTCCTCCGTCCTACGAGCAGTACTTC

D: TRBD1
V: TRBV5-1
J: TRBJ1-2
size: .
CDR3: CASRGQGAQGYTF
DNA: TGCGCCAGCAGAGGACAGGGGGCTCAGGGCTACACCTTC